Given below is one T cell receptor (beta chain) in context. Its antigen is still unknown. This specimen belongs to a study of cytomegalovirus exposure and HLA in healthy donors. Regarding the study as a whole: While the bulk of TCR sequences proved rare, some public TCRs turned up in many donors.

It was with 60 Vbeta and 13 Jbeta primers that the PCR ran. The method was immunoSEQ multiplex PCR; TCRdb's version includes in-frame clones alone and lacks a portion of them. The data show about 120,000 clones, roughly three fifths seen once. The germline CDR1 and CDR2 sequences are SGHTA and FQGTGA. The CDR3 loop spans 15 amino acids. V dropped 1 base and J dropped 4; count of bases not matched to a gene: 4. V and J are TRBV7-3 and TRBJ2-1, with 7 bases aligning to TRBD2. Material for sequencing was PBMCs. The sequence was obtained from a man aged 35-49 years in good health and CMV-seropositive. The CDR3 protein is CASSLSGGWYNEQFF. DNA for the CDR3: TGTGCCAGCAGCTTAAGCGGGGGTTGGTACAATGAGCAGTTCTTC.